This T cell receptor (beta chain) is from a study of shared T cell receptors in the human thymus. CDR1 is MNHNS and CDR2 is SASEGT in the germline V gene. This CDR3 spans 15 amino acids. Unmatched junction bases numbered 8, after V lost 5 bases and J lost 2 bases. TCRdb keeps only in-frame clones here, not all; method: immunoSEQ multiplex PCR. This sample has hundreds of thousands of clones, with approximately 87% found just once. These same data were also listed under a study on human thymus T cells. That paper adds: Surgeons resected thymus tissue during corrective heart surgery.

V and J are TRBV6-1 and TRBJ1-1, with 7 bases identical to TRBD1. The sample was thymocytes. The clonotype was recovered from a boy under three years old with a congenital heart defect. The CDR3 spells CASSNMGQTNTEAFF. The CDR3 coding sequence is TGTGCCAGCAGTAACATGGGACAGACTAACACTGAAGCTTTCTTT.